One and the same sample provided the 22 T cell receptor beta chains below, sequenced in a study of CD8+ T cells in alopecia areata. Regarding treatment: oral pan-JAK inhibitor, 5-10 mg twice daily. Extracted RNA was reverse transcribed into cDNA, the sequencing template. Sequenced by immunoSEQ multiplex PCR; TCRdb stores in-frame clones only, minus some. The repertoire holds roughly 100,000 clones, with about three fifths as singletons. Sequenced here: CD8+ T cells sorted from blood, sampled at approximately week 56, from a patient treated with tofacitinib. These receptors were taken from a human donor with alopecia areata.

J is TRBJ1-2 and V is TRBV27; TRBD1 might be the D (5 bases). V dropped 7 bases and J dropped 4 bases, with 16 bases sitting between them. Germline CDR1 reads MNHEY; CDR2 reads SMNVEV (reference sequence). The length of the CDR3 is 14 residues. CDR3 in amino acids: CASKLSGTIYGYTF. For the CDR3, the DNA is TGTGCCAGCAAACTCTCCGGGACCATCTATGGCTACACCTTC.

V and J are TRBV10-3 and TRBJ2-1, with D perhaps TRBD1 (5 bases). Per the germline V gene, CDR1 is ENHRY and CDR2 is SYGVKD. The germline V and J ends were trimmed by 4 bases and 8 bases, with 12 bases remaining between them. CDR3 length equals 13 residues. The CDR3, as DNA: TGTGCCATCAGTGGGGTCAGGGTCGATGAGCAGTTCTTC. Protein product: CAISGVRVDEQFF.

This clone was seen more than once but under ten times. The V gene is TRBV7-4, the J gene TRBJ1-2; D might be TRBD1 (5 bases). CDR3 length: 16 residues. The V and J ends lost 5 bases and 4 bases respectively, with 20 bases between them. Looked up from germline, CDR1 is SGHVT and CDR2 is SQSDAQ. The CDR3 reads CASSPLPGEGSYGYTF. The CDR3 coding sequence is TGTGCCAGCAGCCCCCTCCCGGGGGAAGGGAGCTATGGCTACACCTTC.

V is TRBV6-6 and J is TRBJ1-1; the D is unclear. Germline V gives CDR1 MNHNY, CDR2 SVGAGI (reference sequence). The CDR3 loop spans 12 amino acids. Trimming removed 2 bases at V and 2 bases at J, with 3 bases between. The CDR3 sequence: CASSYVNTEAFF. CDR3 DNA: TGTGCCAGCAGTTACGTTAACACTGAAGCTTTCTTT.

The chain is built from TRBV6-5 and TRBJ2-5; TRBD2 matches 7 bases. Germline CDR1 MNHEY, CDR2 SVGAGI. Trimming cost V 5 bases and J 1 base; bases outside gene matches: 7. This CDR3 is built from 15 residues. This CDR3 is CASSLSGAIQETQYF. The CDR3 bases are TGTGCCAGCAGTCTGAGCGGGGCCATCCAAGAGACCCAGTACTTC.

The chain is built from TRBV6-1 and TRBJ2-2, with D possibly matching TRBD2 (6 bases). This CDR3 is 15 amino acids long. Germline V CDR1 and CDR2: MNHNS, SASEGT. V was cut by 1 base and J by 3 bases, with 9 bases left in between. The DNA of the CDR3 is TGTGCCAGCAGTGAAGGCACGGGGGACACCGGGGAGCTGTTTTTT. This sequence encodes CASSEGTGDTGELFF.

The rearrangement links TRBV27 to TRBJ1-2, with 7 nucleotides matching TRBD1. V gave up 4 bases and J gave up 6 bases; unmatched junction bases: 11. Germline CDR1 MNHEY, CDR2 SMNVEV (reference sequence). CDR3 length equals 15 residues. CDR3 in amino acids: CASSYRQGRKDGYTF. The CDR3 DNA follows: TGTGCCAGCAGTTATCGACAGGGTCGAAAGGATGGCTACACCTTC.

This chain links TRBV19 with TRBJ1-2, with D tentatively TRBD1 (5 bases). Germline CDR1 is LNHDA and CDR2 is SQIVND (reference sequence). The V end was cut by 10 bases, the J end by 8 bases, with 17 bases between. This CDR3 region has 12 residues. The CDR3 loop reads CATTLGRQGYTF. CDR3 nucleotides: TGTGCCACCACTTTGGGGAGACAGGGCTACACCTTC.

This chain joins TRBV2 and TRBJ2-6; D is unclear. Germline CDR1 reads SNHLY; CDR2 reads FYNNEI. Trimming pared 5 bases from V and 4 bases from J, leaving 12 bases between. The CDR3 is 15 amino acids. CDR3 protein: CASSPGPSGANVLTF. The CDR3 nucleotides read TGTGCCAGCAGTCCCGGGCCATCGGGGGCCAACGTCCTGACTTTC.

This clone has only a few counts. This chain uses TRBV7-9 with TRBJ1-1; D is uncertain. This CDR3 has 12 residues. From germline, CDR1 is SEHNR and CDR2 FQNEAQ (reference sequence). Deletions cut 6 bases from V and 1 base from J, with 6 bases between. The CDR3 DNA sequence: TGTGCCAGCAGTGTGTCGAACACTGAAGCTTTCTTT. Translating it yields CASSVSNTEAFF.

The rearrangement links TRBV6-1 to TRBJ2-5; D is unclear. V was cut by 6 bases and J by 5 bases, with 10 bases left in between. The germline V gene encodes CDR1 MNHNS and CDR2 SASEGT. CDR3 size: 12 residues. In nucleotides, the CDR3 is TGTGCCAGCAGCCTCGTCCCGGAGACCCAGTACTTC. It specifies CASSLVPETQYF.

This clone was detected once. The rearrangement uses TRBV19 and TRBJ1-1, with D possibly being TRBD1 (5 bases). This CDR3 spans 13 amino acids. Trimming shortened V by 3 bases and J by 1 base, and 6 bases separated the two germline ends. The germline CDR1 and CDR2 sequences are LNHDA and SQIVND (reference sequence). CDR3 in DNA: TGTGCCAGTAGTATGGGGGGGAACACTGAAGCTTTCTTT. Its protein is CASSMGGNTEAFF.

This chain joins TRBV6-5 and TRBJ1-2, with D uncertain. Trimming removed 0 bases at V and 8 bases at J, with 10 bases between. The CDR3 contains 13 residues. CDR1 and CDR2 from the germline V gene are MNHEY and SVGAGI. The CDR3 here is CASSYSVAGGYTF. The CDR3 DNA reads as TGTGCCAGCAGTTACTCTGTCGCCGGGGGCTACACCTTC.

CDR3 in amino acids: CASSPRGLPEQFF. The CDR3 nucleotides read TGTGCCAGCAGCCCCCGGGGACTACCTGAGCAGTTCTTC. The chain recombines TRBV13 with TRBJ2-1, with TRBD2 matching 7 bases. The V gene's germline CDR1 is PRHDT and CDR2 FYEKMQ (reference sequence). The CDR3 is made up of 13 amino acids. Germline trimming cut 5 bases from V and 9 bases from J; bases unmatched to any gene: 7. Looking up the rest from reference TRBV13 and TRBJ2-1 gives the full variable domain: AAGVIQSPRHLIKEKRETATLKCYPIPRHDTVYWYQQGPGQDPQFLISFYEKMQSDKGSIPDRFSAQQFSDYHSELNMSSLELGDSALYFCASSPRGLPEQFFGPGTRLTVL.

J is TRBJ1-3 and V is TRBV27; unclear D gene. Trimming took off 0 bases at V and 2 bases at J, with 8 bases between the two ends. The germline CDR1 and CDR2 sequences are MNHEY and SMNVEV (reference sequence). The CDR3 totals 15 residues. CDR3: CASSLSMVAGNTIYF. The CDR3 coding sequence is TGTGCCAGCAGTTTATCGATGGTGGCTGGAAACACCATATATTTT.

The chain combines TRBV7-8 with TRBJ1-1; D is undetermined. V lost 1 base, J lost 8 bases, and 11 bases lay in between. Germline lookup yields CDR1 SGHVS and CDR2 FQNEAQ. The CDR3 has 13 amino acids. The CDR3 region is CASSLGIGGEAFF. For the CDR3, the DNA is TGTGCCAGCAGCTTAGGGATAGGTGGCGAAGCTTTCTTT.

This clone was recorded only once. The rearrangement links TRBV12-5 to TRBJ1-1, with no clear D. Germline CDR1 and CDR2: LGHNT and FRNRAP. CDR3 length equals 12 residues. Trimming cost V 5 bases and J 3 bases, with 7 bases left between them. In nucleotides, the CDR3 is TGTGCTAGTGGTCGTGGGGACACTGAAGCTTTCTTT. Translation: CASGRGDTEAFF.

The chain combines TRBV19 with TRBJ2-7; possibly TRBD2 for D (5 bases). The CDR3 is made up of 14 amino acids. V dropped 4 bases and J dropped 2 bases, with 12 bases sitting between them. Germline lookup yields CDR1 LNHDA and CDR2 SQIVND (reference sequence). Here the CDR3 DNA reads TGTGCCAGTAGTACGGGATTCGGGGCCTACGAGCAGTACTTC. It specifies CASSTGFGAYEQYF.

This clone was observed once. The chain combines TRBV5-6 with TRBJ2-7; D is ambiguous. Germline V lookup: CDR1 SGHDT, CDR2 YYEEEE. This CDR3 has 13 residues. V lost 3 bases and J lost 0, with 7 bases in between. In DNA, the CDR3 is TGTGCCAGCAGCTGGGGTGCCTCCTACGAGCAGTACTTC. This encodes CASSWGASYEQYF.

The chain carries TRBV5-1 and TRBJ2-2; no reliable D call. This CDR3 spans 15 amino acids. The germline gives CDR1 SGHRS, CDR2 YFSETQ. V lost 2 bases to trimming and J lost 7 bases, with 15 bases between them. The CDR3 spells CASSFGDTGIGELFF. CDR3 coding DNA: TGCGCCAGCAGCTTTGGGGATACTGGCATCGGGGAGCTGTTTTTT.

This rearrangement joins TRBV7-6 to TRBJ2-7; no clear D. The CDR3 has 15 residues. From germline, CDR1 is SGHVS and CDR2 FNYEAQ. V was clipped by 5 bases and J by 1 base, with 15 bases between them. The CDR3 sequence is CASSPSATTSYEQYF. In DNA, the CDR3 is TGTGCCAGCAGCCCATCCGCGACCACGTCCTACGAGCAGTACTTC.

This rearrangement joins TRBV7-8 to TRBJ1-5; 9 nucleotides align to TRBD1. This CDR3 has 21 amino acids. The V gene end was trimmed by 4 bases and the J gene end by 2 bases; junction bases not matched to a gene: 21. The V gene's germline CDR1 is SGHVS and CDR2 FQNEAQ. CDR3 DNA sequence: TGTGCCAGCAGCTCCCTACCAGGCCTCAGGGACAGGGTTGATGGCAATCAGCCCCAGCATTTT. Its protein product is CASSSLPGLRDRVDGNQPQHF.